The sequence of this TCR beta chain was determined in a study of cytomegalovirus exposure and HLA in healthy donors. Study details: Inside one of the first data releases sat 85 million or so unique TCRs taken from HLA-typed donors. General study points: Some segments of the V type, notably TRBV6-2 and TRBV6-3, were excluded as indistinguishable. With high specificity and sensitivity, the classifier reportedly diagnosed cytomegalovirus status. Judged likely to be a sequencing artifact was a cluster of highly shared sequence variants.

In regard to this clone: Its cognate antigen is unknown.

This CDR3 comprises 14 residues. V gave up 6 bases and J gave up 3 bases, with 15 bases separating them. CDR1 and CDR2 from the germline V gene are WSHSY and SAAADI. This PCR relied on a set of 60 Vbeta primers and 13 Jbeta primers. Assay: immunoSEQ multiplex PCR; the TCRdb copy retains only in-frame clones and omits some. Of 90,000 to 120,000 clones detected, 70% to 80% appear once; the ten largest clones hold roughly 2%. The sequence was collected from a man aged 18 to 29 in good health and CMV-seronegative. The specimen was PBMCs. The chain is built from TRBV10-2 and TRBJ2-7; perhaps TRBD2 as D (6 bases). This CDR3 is CASRDLGGSYEQYF. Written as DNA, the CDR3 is TGCGCCAGCAGAGACCTAGGAGGGAGCTACGAGCAGTACTTC.